One and the same sample provided the 5 T cell receptor beta chains below, sequenced in a study of shared clonotypes between healthy human individuals. Method: immunoSEQ multiplex PCR; TCRdb's copy keeps in-frame clones and lacks some. The data hold about 320,000 clones, with around 87% observed a single time. Sequences were obtained from memory CD8+ T cells sorted from blood. Subset in this sample: CD45RO+ cells pooled with CCR7-negative TemRA cells. The receptors were gathered from a young man in good health.

The chain couples TRBV7-9 to TRBJ2-1; D assignment may be TRBD1 or TRBD2 (6 bases each). Germline-derived CDR1 and CDR2 are SEHNR and FQNEAQ (reference sequence). This CDR3 region has 15 residues. The germline V and J ends were trimmed by 1 base and 8 bases, with 15 bases remaining between them. The CDR3 DNA reads as TGTGCCAGCAGCTTAGGGGTCCCGGAGGGGGATGAGCAGTTCTTC. It specifies CASSLGVPEGDEQFF. Full variable domain (missing parts from reference TRBV7-9 and TRBJ2-1): DTGVSQNPRHKITKRGQNVTFRCDPISEHNRLYWYRQTLGQGPEFLTYFQNEAQLEKSRLLSDRFSAERPKGSFSTLEIQRTEQGDSAMYLCASSLGVPEGDEQFFGPGTRLTVL.

The chain uses TRBV13 and TRBJ2-2; no clear D. Trimming pared 4 bases from V and 4 bases from J, leaving 4 bases between. This CDR3 is built from 12 residues. The germline V gene encodes CDR1 PRHDT and CDR2 FYEKMQ (reference sequence). The CDR3 reads CASSSSTGELFF. The CDR3 bases are TGTGCCAGCAGCTCAAGCACCGGGGAGCTGTTTTTT.

The chain has TRBV9 and TRBJ2-5; no definite D call. Looked up from germline, CDR1 is SGDLS and CDR2 is YYNGEE. V was cut by 0 bases and J by 0 bases, with 6 bases left in between. The CDR3 is 14 residues long. This CDR3 reads CASSVGDHQETQYF. CDR3 DNA sequence: TGTGCCAGCAGCGTAGGAGATCACCAAGAGACCCAGTACTTC.

This chain joins TRBV5-1 and TRBJ2-5; the D is unclear. V shed 1 base and J shed 0 bases, with 10 bases lying between them. This CDR3 comprises 15 residues. The germline V gene encodes CDR1 SGHRS and CDR2 YFSETQ. CDR3 DNA sequence: TGCGCCAGCAGCTTGCATGCGCCTAACCAAGAGACCCAGTACTTC. Its translation is CASSLHAPNQETQYF.

DNA of the CDR3: TGTGCCAGCTCACCCGACAAAGCCCGTACCTACGAGCAGTACTTC. Protein: CASSPDKARTYEQYF. V and J are TRBV18 and TRBJ2-7; no definite D call. CDR3 size: 15 residues. V lost 3 bases to trimming and J lost 2 bases, with 14 bases between them. From germline, CDR1 is KGHSH and CDR2 LQKENI.